A single sample is the source of the 2 T cell receptor beta chains below, sequenced in a study of blood T cell repertoires in COVID-19. The data were produced by immunoSEQ multiplex PCR, yet TCRdb's version contains in-frame clones alone and is incomplete. The sample contains roughly 340,000 clones, 80% to 90% of which appear only once. Sequencing used PBMCs or T cells enriched from blood (not recorded which). The receptors were gathered from a young man who had recovered from COVID-19.

This clone has only one observation. The chain has TRBV28 and TRBJ1-5, with TRBD1 as a possible D gene (6 bases). Trimming shortened V by 6 bases and J by 7 bases, and 7 bases separated the two germline ends. The CDR3 runs to 11 residues. Looked up from germline, CDR1 is MDHEN and CDR2 is SYDVKM. This CDR3 is CASRQGQPQHF. As DNA, the CDR3 is TGTGCCAGCAGACAGGGCCAGCCCCAGCATTTT. The full variable domain, its missing parts supplied by reference TRBV28 and TRBJ1-5, is DVKVTQSSRYLVKRTGEKVFLECVQDMDHENMFWYRQDPGLGLRLIYFSYDVKMKEKGDIPEGYSVSREKKERFSLILESASTNQTSMYLCASRQGQPQHFGDGTRLSIL.

The chain recombines TRBV7-2 with TRBJ2-7, with 9 bases that match TRBD1. J gave up 2 bases and V 4 bases, and 6 bases lay outside the gene matches. Germline CDR1 reads SGHTA; CDR2 reads FQGNSA. CDR3 size: 15 residues. The CDR3 is CASSSQGALPYEQYF. The CDR3 DNA reads TGTGCCAGCAGCTCACAGGGGGCCCTCCCCTACGAGCAGTACTTC.